The 16 T cell receptor beta chains listed next were all sequenced from one sample in a study of T cell repertoires in cytomegalovirus infection. TCRdb re-analysed the reads in MiXCR, keeping a single row per CDR3 protein. The profile covers around 450,000 distinct CDR3 sequences, with roughly 31% appearing a single time and around 13% taken by the ten largest. What was sequenced was PBMCs. The receptor set was obtained from a human donor in good health (CMV status not recorded). Some clones in this sample may be carry-over from other donors' samples.

On this clonotype itself: This may arise from a read error, as a much more abundant clone is one base away. The chain recombines TRBV12-3 or TRBV12-4 with TRBJ2-1, with TRBD2 identical over 10 bases. The length of the CDR3 is 16 residues. The CDR3 spells CASSASSGGGYNEQLF. CDR3 nucleotides: TGTGCCAGCAGTGCATCTAGCGGGGGTGGCTACAATGAGCAGTTATTC.

The chain employs TRBV6-8 and TRBJ2-7, with 9 bases lining up with TRBD2. V was pared by 9 bases and J by 1 base, with 7 bases of the junction left unmatched. Germline V lookup: CDR1 MNHGY, CDR2 SAAAGT. This CDR3 spans 14 amino acids. CDR3 nucleotide sequence: TGTGCCAGTAAGCGGGGGGTCTTGTCCTACGAGCAGTACTTC. This encodes CASKRGVLSYEQYF.

The sample holds a few counts of this clonotype. The chain employs TRBV6-2 or TRBV6-3 and TRBJ2-6, with 8 bases lining up with TRBD1. Germline CDR1 MNHEY, CDR2 SVGEGT. Germline trimming cut 4 bases from V and 4 bases from J; bases unmatched to any gene: 15. This CDR3 has 19 amino acids. This CDR3 reads CASSSPRGQGSGGANVLTF. The DNA for the CDR3 is TGTGCCAGCAGTTCCCCACGAGGACAGGGAAGTGGAGGGGCCAACGTCCTGACTTTC.

This clonotype has ten or more counts. The DNA of the CDR3 is TGTGCCAGCAGTTACCTATCCCCGACAGGGAAGTCCTATAATTCACCCCTCCACTTT. This sequence encodes CASSYLSPTGKSYNSPLHF. The J gene is TRBJ1-6, the V gene TRBV6-5, with 7 bases matching TRBD1. Germline values: CDR1 MNHEY, CDR2 SVGAGI. The CDR3 spans 19 residues. J gave up 1 base and V 2 bases, and 11 bases lay outside the gene matches.

This clonotype was observed a few times. The chain employs TRBV7-2 and TRBJ2-2; no definite D call. Germline V lookup: CDR1 SGHTA, CDR2 FQGNSA. There are 16 residues in the CDR3. Between the trimmed V and J ends, which lost 2 bases and 5 bases, there was a span of 15 bases. CDR3 amino acids: CASSLMAYEQTGELFF. The CDR3 DNA follows: TGTGCCAGCAGCTTAATGGCCTACGAGCAGACCGGGGAGCTGTTTTTT.

This rearrangement joins TRBV7-2 to TRBJ2-7; D not certain. V shed 2 bases and J shed 4 bases, with 12 bases lying between them. There are 14 residues in the CDR3. CDR1 is SGHTA, CDR2 FQGNSA, per germline. CDR3 sequence reads: CASSLNSDAYEQYF. Written as DNA, the CDR3 is TGTGCCAGCAGCTTAAATTCAGACGCTTACGAGCAGTACTTC.

This clonotype was observed many times. This CDR3 reads CASSFRDPTGSNQPQHF. The CDR3 region has the DNA TGTGCCAGCAGCTTTCGGGATCCTACAGGTTCAAATCAGCCCCAGCATTTT. This rearrangement joins TRBV7-2 to TRBJ1-5, with D tentatively TRBD1 (5 bases). Germline V gene data show CDR1 as SGHTA and CDR2 as FQGNSA. CDR3 size: 17 residues. Trimming took off 3 bases at V and 4 bases at J, with 19 bases between the two ends.

Details on this clonotype: A much more abundant neighbour one base away suggests this may be a read error. The chain has TRBV7-8 and TRBJ1-5; TRBD1 is a possible D gene (5 bases). Germline lookup yields CDR1 SGHVS and CDR2 FQNEAQ. The CDR3 contains 14 residues. CDR3 sequence reads: CASSGPGRNQPPHF. The CDR3 region has the DNA TGTGCCAGCAGCGGACCGGGGCGAAATCAGCCCCCGCATTTT. Combining the CDR3 with reference TRBV7-8 and TRBJ1-5 gives the whole variable domain GAGVSQSPRYKVAKRGQDVALRCDPISGHVSLFWYQQALGQGPEFLTYFQNEAQLDKSGLPSDRFFAERPEGSVSTLKIQRTQQEDSAVYLCASSGPGRNQPPHFGDGTRLSIL.

The V gene is TRBV7-9, the J gene TRBJ2-7; 8 positions agree with TRBD1. With V trimmed by 5 bases and J by 4 bases, 25 bases remained unmatched. This CDR3 is 20 amino acids long. Germline V gene data show CDR1 as SEHNR and CDR2 as FQNEAQ (reference sequence). The CDR3 DNA sequence: TGTGCCAGCAGCCTAGACAGGGGCAGACCTGCGCGACGGGGACGGTACGAGCAGTACTTC. Translation gives CASSLDRGRPARRGRYEQYF.

This chain joins TRBV7-9 and TRBJ2-7; 8 bases are shared with TRBD1. This CDR3 is 14 amino acids long. Germline CDR1 SEHNR, CDR2 FQNEAQ (reference sequence). J gave up 5 bases and V 1 base, and 4 bases lay outside the gene matches. The CDR3 DNA reads as TGTGCCAGCAGCTTAGGGCAGGGGGCTCACGAGCAGTACTTC. Translating it yields CASSLGQGAHEQYF.

This clonotype was recorded a few times. The rearrangement joins TRBV7-2 to TRBJ2-7, with D perhaps matching TRBD2 (5 bases). This CDR3 comprises 14 residues. The V end lost 0 bases, the J end lost 3 bases, and 9 bases lay between the germline ends. Looked up from germline, CDR1 is SGHTA and CDR2 is FQGNSA. The CDR3 protein is CASSLAYSGYEQYF. Written as DNA, the CDR3 is TGTGCCAGCAGCTTAGCTTACAGCGGCTACGAGCAGTACTTC.

V usage is TRBV12-3 or TRBV12-4 and J usage is TRBJ1-4; TRBD1 matches 7 bases. V gave up 3 bases and J gave up 4 bases; unmatched junction bases: 2. This CDR3 spans 14 amino acids. The CDR3 here is CASSFGDSNEKLFF. For the CDR3, the DNA is TGTGCCAGCAGTTTCGGGGACAGTAATGAAAAACTGTTTTTT.

This chain connects TRBV7-9 to TRBJ1-6; D gene unclear. This CDR3 spans 15 amino acids. The germline gives CDR1 SEHNR, CDR2 FQNEAQ (reference sequence). V gave up 6 bases and J gave up 10 bases, with 19 bases separating them. CDR3 residues: CASSLSSGERSPLHF. The CDR3 DNA reads as TGTGCCAGCAGTCTCTCCTCGGGTGAACGGTCACCCCTCCACTTT.

Points on this clonotype: A much larger clone sits a single nucleotide away, making a read error possible. The chain recombines TRBV12-3 or TRBV12-4 with TRBJ2-1; weak D call: TRBD2 (6 bases). This CDR3 is 17 amino acids long. The CDR3 is CASRSRLGAVAYKEQFF. CDR3 DNA: TGTGCCAGCAGATCCCGACTAGGCGCTGTCGCCTACAAGGAGCAGTTCTTC.

In regard to this clonotype: This may be a read error: a much more frequent sequence differs by one nucleotide. V gene TRBV7-2 combines with J gene TRBJ1-6, with D perhaps TRBD1 (5 bases). Germline V gene data show CDR1 as SGHTA and CDR2 as FQGNSA. The CDR3 sequence is 16 residues long. The CDR3 nucleotides are TGTGCCAGCAGCTTAGACTGGACAAGAGATAATTCACCCCTCCCCTTT. Protein product: CASSLDWTRDNSPLPF.

This sequence joins TRBV6-2 or TRBV6-3 and TRBJ2-1; no reliable D call. This CDR3 is 13 amino acids long. Trimming cost V 7 bases and J 4 bases, with 11 bases left between them. Germline CDR1 reads MNHEY; CDR2 reads SVGEGT. The CDR3 DNA reads TGTGCCAGCACCCCAGAGATTTACAATGAGCAGTTCTTC. This gives the protein CASTPEIYNEQFF.